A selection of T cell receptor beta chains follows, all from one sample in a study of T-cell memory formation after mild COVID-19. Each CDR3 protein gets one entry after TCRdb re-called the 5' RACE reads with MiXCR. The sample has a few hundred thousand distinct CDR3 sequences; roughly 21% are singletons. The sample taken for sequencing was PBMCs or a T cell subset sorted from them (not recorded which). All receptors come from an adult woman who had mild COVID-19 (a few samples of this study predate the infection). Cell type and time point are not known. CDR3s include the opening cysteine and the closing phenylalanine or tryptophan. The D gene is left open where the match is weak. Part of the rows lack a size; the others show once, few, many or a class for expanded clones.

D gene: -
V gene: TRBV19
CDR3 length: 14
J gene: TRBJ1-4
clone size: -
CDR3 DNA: TGTGCCAGTCGCAGGCCGGGGGTGGAGGGAGAACTGTTTTTT
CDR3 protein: CASRRPGVEGELFF

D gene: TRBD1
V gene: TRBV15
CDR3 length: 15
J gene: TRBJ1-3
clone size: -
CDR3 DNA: TGTGCCACCAGCAGAGGACAGGGGGCTGGAAACACCATATATTTT
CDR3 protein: CATSRGQGAGNTIYF

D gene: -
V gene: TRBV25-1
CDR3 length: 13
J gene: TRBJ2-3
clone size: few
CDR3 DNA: TGTGCCAGCAGTCGGAGAGCAACAGATACGCAGTATTTT
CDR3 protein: CASSRRATDTQYF

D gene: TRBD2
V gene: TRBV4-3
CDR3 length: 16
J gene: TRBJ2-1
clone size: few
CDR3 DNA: TGCGCCAGCAGCCAAGGTGCAGCGGGAGGGCAAAGTGAGCAGTTCTTC
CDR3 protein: CASSQGAAGGQSEQFF

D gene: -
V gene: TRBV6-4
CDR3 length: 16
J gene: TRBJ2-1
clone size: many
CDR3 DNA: TGTGCCAGCAGTGACTCGGGTCTAGCTTCCTACAATGAGCAGTTCTTC
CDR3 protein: CASSDSGLASYNEQFF

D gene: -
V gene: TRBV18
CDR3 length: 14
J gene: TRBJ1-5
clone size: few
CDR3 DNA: TGTGCCAGCTCACCCCGAGAGGGGCGGCAGCCCCAGCATTTT
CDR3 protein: CASSPREGRQPQHF

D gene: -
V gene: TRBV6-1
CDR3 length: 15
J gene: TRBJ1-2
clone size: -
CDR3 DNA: TGTGCCAGCAGTGAACCCGGGACTCTTACCTATGGCTACACCTTC
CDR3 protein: CASSEPGTLTYGYTF

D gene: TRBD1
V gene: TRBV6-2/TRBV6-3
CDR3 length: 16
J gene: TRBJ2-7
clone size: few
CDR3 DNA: TGTGCCAGCAGCCGACGACAGGGACAGGGGTTTTTCGAGCAGTACTTC
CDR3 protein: CASSRRQGQGFFEQYF

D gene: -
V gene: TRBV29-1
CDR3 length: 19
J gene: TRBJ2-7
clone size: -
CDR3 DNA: TGCAGCGTTGAAGTGTTACGTGATTACCCGGGACACTACTCCTACGAGCAGTACTTC
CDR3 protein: CSVEVLRDYPGHYSYEQYF

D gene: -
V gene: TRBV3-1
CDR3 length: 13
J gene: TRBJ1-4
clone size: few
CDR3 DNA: TGTGCCAGCAGCCGAGGAACTCGGACAAAACTGTTTTTT
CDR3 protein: CASSRGTRTKLFF

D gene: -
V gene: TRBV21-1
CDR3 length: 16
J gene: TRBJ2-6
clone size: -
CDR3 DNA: TGTGCCAGCAGCAGTAGACAGGGGTCTGGGGCCAACGTCCTGACTTTC
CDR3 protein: CASSSRQGSGANVLTF

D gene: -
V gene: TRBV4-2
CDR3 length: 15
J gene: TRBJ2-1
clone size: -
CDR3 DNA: TGTGCCAGCAGCCAAGACAGGGTCGGCGTCAATGAGCAGTTCTTC
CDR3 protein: CASSQDRVGVNEQFF

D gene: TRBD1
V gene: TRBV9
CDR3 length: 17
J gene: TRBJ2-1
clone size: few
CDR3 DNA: TGTGCCAGCAGCGTAGCACAGGGGCGTAACTCCTACAATGAGCAGTTCTTC
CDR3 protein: CASSVAQGRNSYNEQFF

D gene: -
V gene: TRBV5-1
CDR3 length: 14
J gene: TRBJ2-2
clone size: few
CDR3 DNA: TGCGCCAGCAGCGACGACCCGTTGGCCGGGGAGCTGTTTTTT
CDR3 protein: CASSDDPLAGELFF

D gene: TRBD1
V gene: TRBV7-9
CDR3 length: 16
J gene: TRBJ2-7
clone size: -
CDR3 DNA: TGTGCCAGCAGCTTAGATCTGGGACAGGGGATCTACGAGCAGTACTTC
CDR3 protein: CASSLDLGQGIYEQYF

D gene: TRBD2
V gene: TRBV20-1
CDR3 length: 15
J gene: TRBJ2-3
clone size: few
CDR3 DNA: TGCAGTGCTAGGGCGGGACTAGCGGGCACAGATACGCAGTATTTT
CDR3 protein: CSARAGLAGTDTQYF

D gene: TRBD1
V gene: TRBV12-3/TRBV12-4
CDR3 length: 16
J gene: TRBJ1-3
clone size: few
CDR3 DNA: TGTGCCAGCAGTTTGAGGGGGCTCCTCTCTGGAAACACCATATATTTT
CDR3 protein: CASSLRGLLSGNTIYF

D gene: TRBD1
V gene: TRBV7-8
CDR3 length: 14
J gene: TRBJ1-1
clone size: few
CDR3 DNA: TGTGCCAGCAGCTTACCGGGACAGGGCCCTGAAGCTTTCTTT
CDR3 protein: CASSLPGQGPEAFF

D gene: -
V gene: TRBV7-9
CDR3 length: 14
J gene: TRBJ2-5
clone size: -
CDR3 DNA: TGTGCCAGCAGCTATGCGGGACAACAAGAGACCCAGTACTTC
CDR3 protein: CASSYAGQQETQYF

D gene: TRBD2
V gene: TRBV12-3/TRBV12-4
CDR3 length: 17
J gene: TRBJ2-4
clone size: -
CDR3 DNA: TGTGCCAGCAGTTTAGTGGGACTAGCGGGAGTCAAAAACATTCAGTACTTC
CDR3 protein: CASSLVGLAGVKNIQYF

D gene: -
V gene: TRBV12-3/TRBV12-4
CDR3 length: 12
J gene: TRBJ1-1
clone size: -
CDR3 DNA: TGTGCCAGCAGTTTTGGGGGCTTAGGGGCTTTCTTT
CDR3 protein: CASSFGGLGAFF

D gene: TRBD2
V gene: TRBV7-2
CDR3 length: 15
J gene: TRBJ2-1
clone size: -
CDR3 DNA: TGTGCCAGCAGCTTCCTAGCGGAAATCTACAATGAGCAGTTCTTC
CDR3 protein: CASSFLAEIYNEQFF

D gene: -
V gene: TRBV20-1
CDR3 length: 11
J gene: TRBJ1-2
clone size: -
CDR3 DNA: TGCAGTGCTACCACAATCTATGGCTACACCTTC
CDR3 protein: CSATTIYGYTF

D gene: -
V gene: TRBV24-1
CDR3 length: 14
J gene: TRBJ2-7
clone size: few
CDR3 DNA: TGTGCCACCAGTGCTCGAGGGAGCACTCGGGAGCAGTACTTC
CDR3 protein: CATSARGSTREQYF

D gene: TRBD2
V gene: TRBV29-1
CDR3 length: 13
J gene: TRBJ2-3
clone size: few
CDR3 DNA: TGCAGCGTTGTTACTAGCGGGATCGTTACGCAGTATTTT
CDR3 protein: CSVVTSGIVTQYF

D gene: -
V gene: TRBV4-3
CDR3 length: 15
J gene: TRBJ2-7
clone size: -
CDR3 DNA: TGCGCCAGCAGCCAAGAAACAGGGCTCTCCTACGAGCAGTACTTC
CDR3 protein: CASSQETGLSYEQYF

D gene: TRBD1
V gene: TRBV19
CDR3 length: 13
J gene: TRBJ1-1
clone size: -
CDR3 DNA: TGTGCCAGTAGCCCGAGGGGGCTTACTGAAGCTTTCTTT
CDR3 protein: CASSPRGLTEAFF

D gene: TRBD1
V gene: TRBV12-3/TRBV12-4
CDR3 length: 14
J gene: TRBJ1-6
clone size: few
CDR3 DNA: TGTGCCAGCTCCACAGGGGTCCCTGGTTCACCCCTCCACTTT
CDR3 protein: CASSTGVPGSPLHF

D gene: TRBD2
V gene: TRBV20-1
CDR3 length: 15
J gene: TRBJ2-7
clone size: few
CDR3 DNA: TGCAGTGCTTCCCGGACTAGCGGGAGCCCCTACGAGCAGTACTTC
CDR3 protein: CSASRTSGSPYEQYF

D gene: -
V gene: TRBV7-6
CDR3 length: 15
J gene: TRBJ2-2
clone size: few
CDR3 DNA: TGTGCCAGCAGCTATGGACAGCCGGGCACCGGGGAGCTGTTTTTT
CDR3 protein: CASSYGQPGTGELFF

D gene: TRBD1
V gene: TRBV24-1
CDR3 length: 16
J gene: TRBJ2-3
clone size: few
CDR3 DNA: TGTGCCACCAGTGATTGGACAGGGTCTAGCACAGATACGCAGTATTTT
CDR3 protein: CATSDWTGSSTDTQYF

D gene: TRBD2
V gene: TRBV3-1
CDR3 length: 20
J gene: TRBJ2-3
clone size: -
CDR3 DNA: TGTGCCAGCAGCCAAGATAGCAGGACTAGCGGGGGCACAAACACAGATACGCAGTATTTT
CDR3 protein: CASSQDSRTSGGTNTDTQYF

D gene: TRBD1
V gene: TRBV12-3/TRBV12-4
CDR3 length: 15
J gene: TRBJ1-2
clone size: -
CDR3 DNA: TGTGCCAGCAGTATCCTCAGGGGGCGGACATATGGCTACACCTTC
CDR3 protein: CASSILRGRTYGYTF

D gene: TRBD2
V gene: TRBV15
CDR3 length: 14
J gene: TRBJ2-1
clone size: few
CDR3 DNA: TGTGCCACCACCCGGGGGGGGATCACCAATGAGCAGTTCTTC
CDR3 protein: CATTRGGITNEQFF

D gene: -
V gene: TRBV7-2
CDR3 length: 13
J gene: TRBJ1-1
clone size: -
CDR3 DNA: TGTGCCAGCAGCCAGATACCGGGGGCTGAAGCTTTCTTT
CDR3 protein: CASSQIPGAEAFF

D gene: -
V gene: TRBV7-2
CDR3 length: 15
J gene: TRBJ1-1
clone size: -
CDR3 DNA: TGTGCCAGCAGCTTACTTCCACAGGTGAACACTGAAGCTTTCTTT
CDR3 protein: CASSLLPQVNTEAFF

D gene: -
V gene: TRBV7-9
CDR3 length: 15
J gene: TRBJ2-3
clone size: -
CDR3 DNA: TGTGCCAGCAGCTTAGATTGGGGGACCACAGATACGCAGTATTTT
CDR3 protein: CASSLDWGTTDTQYF

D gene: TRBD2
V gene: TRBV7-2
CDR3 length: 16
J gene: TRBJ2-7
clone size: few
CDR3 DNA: TGTGCCAGCAGCTTAAGGGGCGGGGGGCTTTATTACGAGCAGTACTTC
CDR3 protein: CASSLRGGGLYYEQYF

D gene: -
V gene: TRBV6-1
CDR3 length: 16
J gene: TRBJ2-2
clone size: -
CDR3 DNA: TGTGCCAGCGCTAAGGGAGCGGGCCCCAACACCGGGGAGCTGTTTTTT
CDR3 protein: CASAKGAGPNTGELFF

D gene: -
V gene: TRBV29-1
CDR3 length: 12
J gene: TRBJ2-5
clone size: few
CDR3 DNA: TGCAGCGTTGAACAGGGGGGAGAGACCCAGTACTTC
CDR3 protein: CSVEQGGETQYF

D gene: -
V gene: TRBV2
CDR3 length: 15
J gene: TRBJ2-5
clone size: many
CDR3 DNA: TGTGCCAGCAGTGAGAGGAGGGTACCCCGAGAGACCCAGTACTTC
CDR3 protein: CASSERRVPRETQYF